One and the same sample provided the 26 T cell receptor beta chains below, sequenced in a study of cytomegalovirus exposure and HLA in healthy donors. PCR employed 60 Vbeta and 13 Jbeta primers. Sequenced by immunoSEQ multiplex PCR; TCRdb stores in-frame clones only, minus some. The data contain roughly 97,000 clones, roughly 73% of them singletons. The specimen was PBMCs. The receptors shown here come from a man aged 40-49 years in good health and CMV-seronegative.

The chain couples TRBV7-2 to TRBJ2-2, with D maybe TRBD1 (7 bases). Trimming took off 5 bases at V and 5 bases at J, with 9 bases between the two ends. The CDR3 has 13 residues. Germline values: CDR1 SGHTA, CDR2 FQGNSA. CDR3 in amino acids: CASSPGGTGELFF. The CDR3 DNA reads as TGTGCCAGCAGCCCAGGGGGGACCGGGGAGCTGTTTTTT.

J is TRBJ2-5 and V is TRBV6-5, with 7 bases matching TRBD1. CDR1 is MNHEY, CDR2 SVGAGI, per germline. This CDR3 has 13 amino acids. The ends lost 9 bases at V and 5 bases at J; junction bases unmatched: 9. The CDR3 loop reads CASGDRARETQYF. Here the CDR3 DNA reads TGTGCCAGTGGGGACAGAGCAAGGGAGACCCAGTACTTC.

The chain couples TRBV4-2 to TRBJ1-2; D uncertain. The CDR3 has 14 residues. Trimming pared 1 base from V and 3 bases from J, leaving 9 bases between. Germline CDR1 is LGHNA and CDR2 is YNFKEQ. The CDR3 region is CASSQAASDYGYTF. Here the CDR3 DNA reads TGTGCCAGCAGCCAAGCCGCCTCAGACTATGGCTACACCTTC.

The J gene is TRBJ2-3, the V gene TRBV28; 9 nucleotides align to TRBD1. CDR3 length: 18 residues. From germline, CDR1 is MDHEN and CDR2 SYDVKM. V dropped 5 bases and J dropped 6; count of bases not matched to a gene: 18. In DNA, the CDR3 is TGTGCCAGCAGTCGATTCCTCCTTAGGACAGGGGTTCCTGATACGCAGTATTTT. Translated, it gives CASSRFLLRTGVPDTQYF.

V usage is TRBV4-1 and J usage is TRBJ2-5; TRBD2 matches at 10 bases. V was clipped by 2 bases and J by 2 bases; unmatched bases: 8. Germline CDR1 and CDR2: MGHRA and YSYEKL. This CDR3 region has 17 residues. The CDR3: CASSQPIQLAGQETQYF. The DNA of the CDR3 is TGCGCCAGCAGCCAACCTATTCAACTAGCGGGACAAGAGACCCAGTACTTC.

This clone was observed once. The chain joins TRBV6-5 to TRBJ2-7; D unclear. V gave up 2 bases and J gave up 0 bases, with 8 bases separating them. CDR1 is MNHEY, CDR2 SVGAGI, per germline. The CDR3 contains 14 residues. CDR3 in DNA: TGTGCCAGCAGTTACGGCCCTTACTCCTACGAGCAGTACTTC. The encoded protein is CASSYGPYSYEQYF.

This clone has a single count. The V call is TRBV5-1, the J call TRBJ1-2, with 8 bases aligning to TRBD1. CDR1 is SGHRS and CDR2 is YFSETQ in the germline V gene. V lost 2 bases, J lost 2 bases, and 5 bases stayed unmatched. The CDR3 extends over 15 amino acids. As DNA, the CDR3 is TGCGCCAGCAGCTTTGGGACAGGTCGAAACTATGGCTACACCTTC. Translating gives CASSFGTGRNYGYTF.

The CDR3 protein is CASSSNSLAGGLAFF. The DNA of the CDR3 is TGTGCCAGCAGCTCCAACTCCTTGGCAGGGGGGTTGGCTTTCTTT. The gene calls are TRBV9 and TRBJ1-1; 7 positions agree with TRBD1. Germline CDR1 SGDLS, CDR2 YYNGEE. The CDR3 contains 15 residues. V trimming: 4 bases; J trimming: 11 bases; junction bases outside the gene matches: 17. Drawing the rest from reference TRBV9 and TRBJ1-1, the complete variable domain is DSGVTQTPKHLITATGQRVTLRCSPRSGDLSVYWYQQSLDQGLQFLIQYYNGEERAKGNILERFSAQQFPDLHSELNLSSLELGDSALYFCASSSNSLAGGLAFFGQGTRLTVV.

The genes are TRBV19 and TRBJ2-7; TRBD2 agrees at 8 bases. CDR1 and CDR2 (germline): LNHDA, SQIVND (reference sequence). This CDR3 contains 15 residues. V gave up 5 bases and J gave up 3 bases; unmatched junction bases: 9. The CDR3 spells CASSLTPGGVYEQYF. The CDR3 nucleotides read TGTGCCAGTAGTTTGACCCCGGGGGGGGTCTACGAGCAGTACTTC.

A single count supports this clone. The chain joins TRBV28 to TRBJ1-2, with D maybe TRBD1 (5 bases). V was shortened by 7 bases and J by 4 bases, with 16 bases between the two germline ends. The CDR3 is 14 amino acids. Germline V gene lookup returns CDR1 MDHEN and CDR2 SYDVKM. CDR3 coding DNA: TGTGCCAGCACCGACTGGGGCGTTGGCTATGGCTACACCTTC. Encoded protein: CASTDWGVGYGYTF.

This chain links TRBV4-2 with TRBJ2-3; the D gene is possibly TRBD1 (5 bases). The V gene lost 0 bases and the J gene lost 7 bases, with 14 bases spanning the gap. The CDR3 extends over 15 amino acids. CDR1 is LGHNA, CDR2 YNFKEQ, per germline. This CDR3 reads CASSQDPTGVNTQYF. The CDR3 region has the DNA TGTGCCAGCAGCCAAGATCCTACAGGTGTAAATACGCAGTATTTT.

This clone was observed many times. The rearrangement links TRBV6-1 to TRBJ2-7; D is perhaps TRBD2 (6 bases). Germline CDR1 reads MNHNS; CDR2 reads SASEGT. Deletions cut 4 bases from V and 3 bases from J, with 16 bases between. The CDR3 is made up of 15 amino acids. CDR3 sequence reads: CASSALEGLLYEQYF. CDR3 in DNA: TGTGCCAGCAGTGCCCTGGAGGGACTTCTCTACGAGCAGTACTTC.

This clone was found once. The chain couples TRBV4-1 to TRBJ2-7, with a possible D match to TRBD1 (5 bases). V was pared by 4 bases and J by 2 bases, with 9 bases between. Germline assignment: CDR1 MGHRA and CDR2 YSYEKL. The CDR3 covers 13 residues. CDR3 in amino acids: CASSRDRAYEQYF. CDR3 DNA sequence: TGCGCCAGCAGCCGTGACAGAGCCTACGAGCAGTACTTC.

This clone was picked up one time. This chain connects TRBV7-3 to TRBJ2-7, with 14 bases matching TRBD2. This CDR3 region has 17 residues. Germline trimming cut 0 bases from V and 5 bases from J; bases unmatched to any gene: 6. Germline V gene data show CDR1 as SGHTA and CDR2 as FQGTGA. The CDR3 nucleotides are TGTGCCAGCAGCTTAACGGGGACTAGCGGGGGATTCGACGAGCAGTACTTC. Protein: CASSLTGTSGGFDEQYF.

The V gene is TRBV7-7, the J gene TRBJ2-1, with no clear D. The V gene's germline CDR1 is SSHAT and CDR2 FNYEAQ (reference sequence). The CDR3 length is 13 residues. Trimming left V 5 bases short and J 5 bases short, with 10 bases between. The CDR3 DNA is TGTGCCAGCAGCCTGGGCGCAGACAATGAGCAGTTCTTC. Its protein is CASSLGADNEQFF.

The chain couples TRBV4-1 to TRBJ2-4; D may be TRBD2 (6 bases). V was pared by 1 base and J by 1 base, with 14 bases between. Germline V gene lookup returns CDR1 MGHRA and CDR2 YSYEKL. The CDR3 loop spans 17 amino acids. The CDR3 reads CASSQGLGGGAKNIQYF. In DNA form, the CDR3 reads TGCGCCAGCAGCCAAGGATTGGGTGGAGGGGCCAAAAACATTCAGTACTTC.

The V gene is TRBV2, the J gene TRBJ2-5, with 11 bases that match TRBD2. V gave up 7 bases and J gave up 0 bases; unmatched junction bases: 7. CDR1 is SNHLY, CDR2 FYNNEI, per germline. The CDR3 has 16 residues. The CDR3 loop reads CASIQPSGGYQETQYF. As DNA, the CDR3 is TGTGCCAGCATTCAGCCTAGCGGGGGGTACCAAGAGACCCAGTACTTC.

V and J are TRBV4-2 and TRBJ2-1; D ambiguous. V lost 1 base and J 8 bases, leaving 3 bases between the germline ends. CDR1 and CDR2 from the germline V gene are LGHNA and YNFKEQ. The CDR3 has 11 amino acids. The CDR3 DNA reads as TGTGCCAGCAGCCAAGCGTATGAGCAGTTCTTC. It is translated as CASSQAYEQFF.

The chain is built from TRBV7-8 and TRBJ1-1; D is perhaps TRBD1 (5 bases). CDR1 is SGHVS, CDR2 FQNEAQ, per germline. The CDR3 loop spans 11 amino acids. Trimming removed 9 bases from V and 5 bases from J, with 10 bases in between. The CDR3, as DNA: TGTGCCAGTGCCAGGGTTACTGAAGCTTTCTTT. This translates into CASARVTEAFF.

V and J are TRBV7-2 and TRBJ2-7, with 9 bases aligning to TRBD2. V gave up 4 bases and J gave up 4 bases; unmatched junction bases: 8. This CDR3 region has 15 residues. Germline lookup yields CDR1 SGHTA and CDR2 FQGNSA. CDR3 nucleotides: TGTGCCAGCAGCTCCCTTAGCGGGGGCCTGTACGAGCAGTACTTC. Amino acids: CASSSLSGGLYEQYF.

This clone was seen only a few times. The chain combines TRBV2 with TRBJ1-5; D unclear. The germline V gene has CDR1 SNHLY and CDR2 FYNNEI. Trimming took off 5 bases at V and 7 bases at J, with 18 bases between the two ends. This CDR3 is 15 amino acids long. CDR3 residues: CASSPHDWTGQPQHF. DNA of the CDR3: TGTGCCAGCAGTCCTCATGACTGGACGGGGCAGCCCCAGCATTTT.

J is TRBJ1-1 and V is TRBV5-1, with a weak D call TRBD1 (6 bases). CDR1 is SGHRS and CDR2 is YFSETQ in the germline V gene. Trimming removed 3 bases at V and 4 bases at J, with 13 bases between. This CDR3 is 14 amino acids long. Written as DNA, the CDR3 is TGCGCCAGCAGCTGGATAACAGGGTCCACTGAAGCTTTCTTT. It codes for CASSWITGSTEAFF.

The V gene is TRBV6-5, the J gene TRBJ1-1, with D maybe TRBD1 (5 bases). Trimming shortened V by 7 bases and J by 10 bases, and 19 bases separated the two germline ends. CDR3 length: 13 amino acids. Germline CDR1 reads MNHEY; CDR2 reads SVGAGI. The CDR3 DNA reads TGTGCCAGCATAGGAAAAAGGGGAGGAGGAGCTTTCTTT. It translates to CASIGKRGGGAFF.

The count of this clone is one. The rearrangement joins TRBV5-4 to TRBJ1-2, with 7 bases identical to TRBD1. V lost 0 bases to trimming and J lost 2 bases; unmatched junction nucleotides: 4. The CDR3 contains 15 residues. CDR1 and CDR2 (germline): SGHNT, YYREEE (reference sequence). The CDR3 is CASSLDTGVNYGYTF. Written as DNA, the CDR3 is TGTGCCAGCAGCTTGGATACAGGGGTGAACTATGGCTACACCTTC.

V gene TRBV19 combines with J gene TRBJ1-5; no clear D. The CDR3 has 13 amino acids. The germline gives CDR1 LNHDA, CDR2 SQIVND (reference sequence). Trimming took off 6 bases at V and 9 bases at J, with 15 bases between the two ends. The CDR3 loop reads CASSPTDAGPQHF. The CDR3 DNA reads as TGTGCCAGTAGCCCCACGGACGCGGGGCCCCAGCATTTT.

This clone was seen a handful of times. The chain carries TRBV4-1 and TRBJ1-1; D not certain. The CDR3 runs to 13 residues. Germline V gives CDR1 MGHRA, CDR2 YSYEKL. V was cut by 4 bases and J by 1 base, with 7 bases left in between. CDR3 residues: CASSPHGNTEAFF. CDR3 DNA: TGCGCCAGCAGCCCCCACGGGAACACTGAAGCTTTCTTT.